The source of this T cell receptor (beta chain) is a study of long-term antiretroviral therapy in people with HIV. Trimming left V 6 bases short and J 5 bases short, with 16 bases between. Per the germline V gene, CDR1 is SNHLY and CDR2 is FYNNEI. The CDR3 is 14 residues long. Sequencing relied on immunoSEQ assay v3.0, run at survey level. Profiled with immunoSEQ multiplex PCR; TCRdb holds only in-frame clones, not every one. The sample has roughly 21,000 clones, 81% seen once. The receptor's source is a man aged 40-49 years with HIV. Sequences were derived from unsorted PBMCs, sampled 0.1 years before starting antiretroviral therapy. This rearrangement joins TRBV2 to TRBJ2-5; TRBD1 or TRBD2 may be the D gene (5 bases each). This CDR3 is CASSLTGTDETQYF. The CDR3 DNA reads TGTGCCAGCAGCCTCACCGGGACCGACGAGACCCAGTACTTC.